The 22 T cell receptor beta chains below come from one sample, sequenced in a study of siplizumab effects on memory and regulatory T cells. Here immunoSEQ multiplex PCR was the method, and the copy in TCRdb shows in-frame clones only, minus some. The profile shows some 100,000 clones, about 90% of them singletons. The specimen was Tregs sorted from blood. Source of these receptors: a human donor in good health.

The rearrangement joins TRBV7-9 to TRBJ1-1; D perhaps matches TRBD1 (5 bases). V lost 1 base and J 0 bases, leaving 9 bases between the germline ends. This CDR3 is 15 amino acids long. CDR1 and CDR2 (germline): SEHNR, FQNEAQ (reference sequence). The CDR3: CASSLGQTMNTEAFF. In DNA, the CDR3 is TGTGCCAGCAGCTTAGGACAGACCATGAACACTGAAGCTTTCTTT.

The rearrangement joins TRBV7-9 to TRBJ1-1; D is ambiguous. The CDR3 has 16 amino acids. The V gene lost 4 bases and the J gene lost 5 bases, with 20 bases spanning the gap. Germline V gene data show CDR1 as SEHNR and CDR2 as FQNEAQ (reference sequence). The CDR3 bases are TGTGCCAGCAGCTCCCCCCCCGGAGCAAGGAGTACTGAAGCTTTCTTT. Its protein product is CASSSPPGARSTEAFF.

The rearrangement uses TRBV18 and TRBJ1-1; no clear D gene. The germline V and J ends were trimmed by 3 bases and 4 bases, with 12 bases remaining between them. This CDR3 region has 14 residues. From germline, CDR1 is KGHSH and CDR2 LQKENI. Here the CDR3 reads CASSPRYSGTEAFF. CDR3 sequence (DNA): TGTGCCAGCTCACCTCGCTATTCGGGCACTGAAGCTTTCTTT.

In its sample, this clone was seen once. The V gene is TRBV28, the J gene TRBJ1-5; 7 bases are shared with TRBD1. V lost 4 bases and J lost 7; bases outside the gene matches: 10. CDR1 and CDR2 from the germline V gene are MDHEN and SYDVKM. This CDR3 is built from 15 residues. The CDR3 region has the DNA TGTGCCAGCAGTTCCCCGGACAGGATCGGACAGCCCCAGCATTTT. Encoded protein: CASSSPDRIGQPQHF.

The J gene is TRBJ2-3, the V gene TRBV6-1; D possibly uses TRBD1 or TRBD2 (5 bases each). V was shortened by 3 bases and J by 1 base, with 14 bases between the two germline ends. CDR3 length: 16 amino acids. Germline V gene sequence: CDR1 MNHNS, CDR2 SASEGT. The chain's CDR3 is CASSELGRGGTDTQYF. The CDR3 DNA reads TGTGCCAGCAGTGAGCTGGGACGGGGCGGCACAGATACGCAGTATTTT.

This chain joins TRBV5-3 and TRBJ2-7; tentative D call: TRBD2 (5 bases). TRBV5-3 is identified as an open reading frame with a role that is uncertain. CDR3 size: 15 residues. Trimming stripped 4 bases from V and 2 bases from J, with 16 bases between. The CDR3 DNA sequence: TGTGCCAGAAGCACTCCGGAGGTCCCTACCTACGAGCAGTACTTC. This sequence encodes CARSTPEVPTYEQYF.

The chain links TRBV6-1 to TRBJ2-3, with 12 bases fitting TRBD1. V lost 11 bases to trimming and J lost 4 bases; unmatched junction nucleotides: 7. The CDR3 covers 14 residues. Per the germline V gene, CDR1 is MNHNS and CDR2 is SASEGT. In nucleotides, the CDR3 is TGTGCCCCCTCCGGGACAGGGGGCCCAGATACGCAGTATTTT. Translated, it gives CAPSGTGGPDTQYF.

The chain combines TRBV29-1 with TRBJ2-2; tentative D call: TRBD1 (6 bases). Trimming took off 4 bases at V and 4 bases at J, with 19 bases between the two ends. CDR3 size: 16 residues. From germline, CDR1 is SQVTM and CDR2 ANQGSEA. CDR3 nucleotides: TGCAGCGTTGTTGGGCCGTTCAGGGGCGCCACCGGGGAGCTGTTTTTT. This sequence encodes CSVVGPFRGATGELFF.

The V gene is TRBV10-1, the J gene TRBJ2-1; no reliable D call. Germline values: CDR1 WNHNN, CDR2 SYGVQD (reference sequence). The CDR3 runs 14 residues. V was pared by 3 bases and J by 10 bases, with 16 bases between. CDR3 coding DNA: TGCGCCAGCAGTGACTACCCGCCTCCAACAGAGCAGTTCTTC. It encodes CASSDYPPPTEQFF.

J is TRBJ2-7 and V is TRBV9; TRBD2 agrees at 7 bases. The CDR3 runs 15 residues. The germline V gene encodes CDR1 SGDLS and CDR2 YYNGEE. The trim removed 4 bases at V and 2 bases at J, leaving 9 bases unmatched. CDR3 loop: CASSLSGISPYEQYF. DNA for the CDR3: TGTGCCAGCAGCTTAAGCGGGATTTCCCCCTACGAGCAGTACTTC. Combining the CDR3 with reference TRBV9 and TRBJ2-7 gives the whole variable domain DSGVTQTPKHLITATGQRVTLRCSPRSGDLSVYWYQQSLDQGLQFLIQYYNGEERAKGNILERFSAQQFPDLHSELNLSSLELGDSALYFCASSLSGISPYEQYFGPGTRLTVT.

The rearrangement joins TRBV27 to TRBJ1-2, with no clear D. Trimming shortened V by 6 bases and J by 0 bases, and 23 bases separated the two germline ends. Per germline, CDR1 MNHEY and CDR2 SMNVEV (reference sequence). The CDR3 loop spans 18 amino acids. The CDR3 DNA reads TGTGCCAGCAGCTCAACTGCCTCCTCTCTCGTAGCTAACTATGGCTACACCTTC. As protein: CASSSTASSLVANYGYTF.

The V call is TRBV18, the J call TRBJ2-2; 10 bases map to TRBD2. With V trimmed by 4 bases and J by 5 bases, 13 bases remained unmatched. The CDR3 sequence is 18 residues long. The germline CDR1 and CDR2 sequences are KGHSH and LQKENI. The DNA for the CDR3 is TGTGCCAGCTCACTAGCCTCTAGCGGGAGAGTAAAGACCGGGGAGCTGTTTTTT. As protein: CASSLASSGRVKTGELFF.

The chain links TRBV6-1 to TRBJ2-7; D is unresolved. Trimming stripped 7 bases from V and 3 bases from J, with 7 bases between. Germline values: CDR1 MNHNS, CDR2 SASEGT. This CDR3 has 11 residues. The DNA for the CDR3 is TGTGCCAGCATCCGTAACTACGAGCAGTACTTC. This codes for CASIRNYEQYF.

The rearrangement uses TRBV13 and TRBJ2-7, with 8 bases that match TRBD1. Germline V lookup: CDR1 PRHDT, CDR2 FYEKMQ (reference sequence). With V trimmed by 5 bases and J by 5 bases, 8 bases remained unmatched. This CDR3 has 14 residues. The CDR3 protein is CASSLGQGVDEQYF. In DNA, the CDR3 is TGTGCCAGCAGCCTCGGACAGGGCGTGGACGAGCAGTACTTC. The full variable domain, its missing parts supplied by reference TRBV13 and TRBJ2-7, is AAGVIQSPRHLIKEKRETATLKCYPIPRHDTVYWYQQGPGQDPQFLISFYEKMQSDKGSIPDRFSAQQFSDYHSELNMSSLELGDSALYFCASSLGQGVDEQYFGPGTRLTVT.

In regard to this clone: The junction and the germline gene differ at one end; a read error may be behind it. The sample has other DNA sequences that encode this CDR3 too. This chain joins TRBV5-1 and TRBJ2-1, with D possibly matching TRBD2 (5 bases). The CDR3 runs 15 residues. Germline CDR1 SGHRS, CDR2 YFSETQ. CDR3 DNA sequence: TGCGCCAGTAGCTCGGGGAGTTCCTCCTACAATGAGCAGTTCTTC. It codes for CASSSGSSSYNEQFF.

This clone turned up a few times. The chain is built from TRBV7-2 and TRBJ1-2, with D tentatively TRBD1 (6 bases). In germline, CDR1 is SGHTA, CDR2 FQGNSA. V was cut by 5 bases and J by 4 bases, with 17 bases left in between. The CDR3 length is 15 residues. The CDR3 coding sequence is TGTGCCAGCAGCCGGACAGCTTATAGTCTCTATGGCTACACCTTC. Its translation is CASSRTAYSLYGYTF.

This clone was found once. CDR3 coding DNA: TGTGCCAGCAGAGCACCGGGACAGGGATCCTACGAGCAGTACTTC. It specifies CASRAPGQGSYEQYF. The chain carries TRBV6-6 and TRBJ2-7, with TRBD1 matching 9 bases. With 6 bases clipped from V and 1 base from J, the junction kept 7 bases outside the gene matches. The germline V gene encodes CDR1 MNHNY and CDR2 SVGAGI (reference sequence). This CDR3 has 15 residues.

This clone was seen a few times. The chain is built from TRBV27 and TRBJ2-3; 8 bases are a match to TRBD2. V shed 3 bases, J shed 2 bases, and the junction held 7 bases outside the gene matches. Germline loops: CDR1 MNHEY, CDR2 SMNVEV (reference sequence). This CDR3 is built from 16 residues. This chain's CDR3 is CASSFTSGEYTDTQYF. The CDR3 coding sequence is TGTGCCAGCAGTTTTACTAGCGGAGAATACACAGATACGCAGTATTTT.

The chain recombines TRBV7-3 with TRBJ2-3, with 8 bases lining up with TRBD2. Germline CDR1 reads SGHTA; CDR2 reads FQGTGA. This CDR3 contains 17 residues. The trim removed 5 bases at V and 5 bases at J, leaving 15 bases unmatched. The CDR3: CASSPSPAAGEIDTQYF. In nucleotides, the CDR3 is TGTGCCAGCAGCCCCAGCCCGGCAGCGGGAGAGATAGATACGCAGTATTTT.

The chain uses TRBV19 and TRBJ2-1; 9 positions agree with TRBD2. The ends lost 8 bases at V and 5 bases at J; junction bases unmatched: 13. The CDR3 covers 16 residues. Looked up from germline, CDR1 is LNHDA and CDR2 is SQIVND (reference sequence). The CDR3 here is CASAAGGASGNNEQFF. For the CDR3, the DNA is TGTGCCAGTGCCGCGGGGGGGGCTAGCGGGAACAATGAGCAGTTCTTC.

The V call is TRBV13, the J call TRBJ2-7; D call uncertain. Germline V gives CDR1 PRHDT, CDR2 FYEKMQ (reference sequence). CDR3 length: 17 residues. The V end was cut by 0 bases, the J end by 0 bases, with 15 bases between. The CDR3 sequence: CASSLGLRSLYSYEQYF. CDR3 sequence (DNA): TGTGCCAGCAGCTTAGGCCTTAGAAGCTTGTACTCCTACGAGCAGTACTTC.

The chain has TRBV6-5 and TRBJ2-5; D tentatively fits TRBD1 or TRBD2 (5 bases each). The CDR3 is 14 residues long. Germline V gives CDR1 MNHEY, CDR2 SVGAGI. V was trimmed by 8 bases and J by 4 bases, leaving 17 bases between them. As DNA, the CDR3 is TGTGCCAGCGGGGCATCGCGGGCGGGAGAGACCCAGTACTTC. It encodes CASGASRAGETQYF.